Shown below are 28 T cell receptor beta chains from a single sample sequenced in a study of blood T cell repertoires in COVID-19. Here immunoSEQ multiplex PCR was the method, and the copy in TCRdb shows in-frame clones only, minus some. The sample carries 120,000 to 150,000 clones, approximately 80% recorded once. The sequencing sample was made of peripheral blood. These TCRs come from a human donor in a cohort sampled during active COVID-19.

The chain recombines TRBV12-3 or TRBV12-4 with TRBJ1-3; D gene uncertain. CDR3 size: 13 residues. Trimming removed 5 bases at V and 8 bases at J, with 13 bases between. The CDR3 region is CASSVLTGDTIYF. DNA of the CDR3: TGTGCCAGCAGTGTCCTTACCGGGGACACCATATATTTT.

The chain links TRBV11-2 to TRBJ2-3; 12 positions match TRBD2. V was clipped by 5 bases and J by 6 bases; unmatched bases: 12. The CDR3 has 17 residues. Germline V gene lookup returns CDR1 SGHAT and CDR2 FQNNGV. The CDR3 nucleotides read TGTGCCAGCAGCAAACCGACTAGCGGGGGAGGGCGGGATACGCAGTATTTT. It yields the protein CASSKPTSGGGRDTQYF.

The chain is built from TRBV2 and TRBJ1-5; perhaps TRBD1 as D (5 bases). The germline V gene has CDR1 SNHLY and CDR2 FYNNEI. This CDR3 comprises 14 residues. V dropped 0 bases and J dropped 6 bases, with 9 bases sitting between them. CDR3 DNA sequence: TGTGCCAGCAGTGAAGCGCCAGGGATTCAGCCCCAGCATTTT. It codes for CASSEAPGIQPQHF.

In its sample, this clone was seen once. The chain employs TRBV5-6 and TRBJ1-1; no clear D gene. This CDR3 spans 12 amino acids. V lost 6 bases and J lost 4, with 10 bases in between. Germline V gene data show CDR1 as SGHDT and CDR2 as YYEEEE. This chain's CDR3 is CASTPRRTEAFF. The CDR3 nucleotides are TGTGCCAGCACTCCCCGTCGCACTGAAGCTTTCTTT. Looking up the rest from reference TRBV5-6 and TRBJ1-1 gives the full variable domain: DAGVTQSPTHLIKTRGQQVTLRCSPKSGHDTVSWYQQALGQGPQFIFQYYEEEERQRGNFPDRFSGHQFPNYSSELNVNALLLGDSALYLCASTPRRTEAFFGQGTRLTVV.

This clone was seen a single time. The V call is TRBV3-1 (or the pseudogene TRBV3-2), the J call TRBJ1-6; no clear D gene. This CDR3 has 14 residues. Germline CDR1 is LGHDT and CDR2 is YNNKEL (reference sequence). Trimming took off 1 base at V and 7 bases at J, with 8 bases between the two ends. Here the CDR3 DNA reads TGTGCCAGCAGCCAAGGGAGACTGAATTCACCCCTCCACTTT. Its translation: CASSQGRLNSPLHF.

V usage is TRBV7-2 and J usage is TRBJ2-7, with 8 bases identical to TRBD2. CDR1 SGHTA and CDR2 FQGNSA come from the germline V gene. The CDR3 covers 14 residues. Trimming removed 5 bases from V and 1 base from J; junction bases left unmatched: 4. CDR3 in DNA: TGTGCCAGCAGCGGTCGGGGGGGATCCTACGAGCAGTACTTC. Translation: CASSGRGGSYEQYF.

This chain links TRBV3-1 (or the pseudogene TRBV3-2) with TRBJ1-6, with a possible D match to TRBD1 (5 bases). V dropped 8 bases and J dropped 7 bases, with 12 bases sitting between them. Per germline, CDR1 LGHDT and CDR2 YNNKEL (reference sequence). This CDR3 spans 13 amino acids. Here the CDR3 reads CASRGGGNSPLHF. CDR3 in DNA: TGTGCCAGCCGGGGGGGAGGCAATTCACCCCTCCACTTT.

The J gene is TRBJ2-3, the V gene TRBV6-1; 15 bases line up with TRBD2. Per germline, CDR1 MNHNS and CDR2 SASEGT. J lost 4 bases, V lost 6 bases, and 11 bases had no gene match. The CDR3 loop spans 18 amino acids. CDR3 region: CASSEFLRTSGGADTQYF. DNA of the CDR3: TGTGCCAGCAGCGAATTTCTTAGGACTAGCGGGGGGGCAGATACGCAGTATTTT.

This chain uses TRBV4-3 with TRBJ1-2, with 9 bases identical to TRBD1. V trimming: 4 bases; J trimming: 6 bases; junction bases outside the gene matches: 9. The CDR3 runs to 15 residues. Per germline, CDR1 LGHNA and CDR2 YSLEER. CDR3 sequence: CASSLSGTGLDGYTF. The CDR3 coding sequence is TGCGCCAGCAGCCTCTCCGGGACAGGGCTTGATGGCTACACCTTC.

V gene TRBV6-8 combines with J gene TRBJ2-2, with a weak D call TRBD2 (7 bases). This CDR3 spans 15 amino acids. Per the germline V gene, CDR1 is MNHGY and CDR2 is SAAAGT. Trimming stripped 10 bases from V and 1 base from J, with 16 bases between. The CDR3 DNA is TGTGCCACGCGGGGGCGGGGGAAGAACACCGGGGAGCTGTTTTTT. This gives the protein CATRGRGKNTGELFF.

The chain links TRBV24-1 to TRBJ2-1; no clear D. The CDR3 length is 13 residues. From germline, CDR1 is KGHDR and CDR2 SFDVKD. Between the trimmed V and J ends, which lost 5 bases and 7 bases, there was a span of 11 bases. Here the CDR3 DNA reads TGTGCCACCAGTGGGAGAATTGGGAATGAGCAGTTCTTC. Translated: CATSGRIGNEQFF.

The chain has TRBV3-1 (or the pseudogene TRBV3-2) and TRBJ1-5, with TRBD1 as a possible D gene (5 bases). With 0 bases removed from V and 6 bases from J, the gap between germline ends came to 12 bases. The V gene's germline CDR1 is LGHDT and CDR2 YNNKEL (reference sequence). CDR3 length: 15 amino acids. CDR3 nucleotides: TGTGCCAGCAGCCAAGATGGGCAGGGTGGTCAGCCCCAGCATTTT. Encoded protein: CASSQDGQGGQPQHF.

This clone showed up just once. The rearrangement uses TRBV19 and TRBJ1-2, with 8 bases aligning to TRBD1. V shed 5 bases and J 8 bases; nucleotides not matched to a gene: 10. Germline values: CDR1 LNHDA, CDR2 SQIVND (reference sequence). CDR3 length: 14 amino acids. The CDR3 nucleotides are TGTGCCAGTAGTGCAGGCCAGGGGGCGGTCGGCTACACCTTC. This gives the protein CASSAGQGAVGYTF.

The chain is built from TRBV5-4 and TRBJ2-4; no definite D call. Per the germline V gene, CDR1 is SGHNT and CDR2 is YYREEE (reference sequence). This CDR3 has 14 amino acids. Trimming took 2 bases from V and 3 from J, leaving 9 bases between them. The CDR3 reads CASSFAVGKNIQYF. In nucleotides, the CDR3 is TGTGCCAGCAGCTTTGCGGTGGGCAAAAACATTCAGTACTTC.

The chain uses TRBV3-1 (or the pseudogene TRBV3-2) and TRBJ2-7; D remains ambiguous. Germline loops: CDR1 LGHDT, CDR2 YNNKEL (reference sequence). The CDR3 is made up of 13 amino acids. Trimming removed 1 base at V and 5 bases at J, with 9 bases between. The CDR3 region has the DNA TGTGCCAGCAGCCAAGGCGGCCGTGACGAGCAGTACTTC. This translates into CASSQGGRDEQYF.

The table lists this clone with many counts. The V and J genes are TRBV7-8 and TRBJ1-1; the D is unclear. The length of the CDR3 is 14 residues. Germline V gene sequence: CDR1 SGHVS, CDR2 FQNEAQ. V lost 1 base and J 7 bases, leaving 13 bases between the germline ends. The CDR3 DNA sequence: TGTGCCAGCAGCTTAGGAGACCCAGCGGATGAAGCTTTCTTT. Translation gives CASSLGDPADEAFF.

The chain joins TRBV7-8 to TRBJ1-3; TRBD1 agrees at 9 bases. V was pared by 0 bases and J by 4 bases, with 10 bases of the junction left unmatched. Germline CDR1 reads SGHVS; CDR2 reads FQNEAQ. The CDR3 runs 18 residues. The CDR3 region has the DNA TGTGCCAGCAGCTTAGCGGGGACAGGGTTAAATTCGGGAAACACCATATATTTT. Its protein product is CASSLAGTGLNSGNTIYF.

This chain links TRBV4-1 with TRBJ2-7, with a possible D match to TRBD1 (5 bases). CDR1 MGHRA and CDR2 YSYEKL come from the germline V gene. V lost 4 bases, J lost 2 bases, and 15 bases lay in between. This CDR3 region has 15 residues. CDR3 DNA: TGCGCCAGCAGCCCCAGGGTGGGTAGGACCTACGAGCAGTACTTC. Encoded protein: CASSPRVGRTYEQYF.

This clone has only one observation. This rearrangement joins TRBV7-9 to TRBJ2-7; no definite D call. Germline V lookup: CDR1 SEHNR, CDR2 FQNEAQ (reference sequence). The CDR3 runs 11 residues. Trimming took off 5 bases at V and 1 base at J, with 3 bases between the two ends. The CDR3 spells CASSPSYEQYF. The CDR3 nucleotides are TGTGCCAGCAGCCCTTCCTACGAGCAGTACTTC.

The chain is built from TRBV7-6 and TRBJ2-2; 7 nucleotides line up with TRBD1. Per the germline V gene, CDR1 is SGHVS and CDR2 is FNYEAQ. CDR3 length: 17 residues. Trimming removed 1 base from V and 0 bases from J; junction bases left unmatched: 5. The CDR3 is CASSLDPGTANTGELFF. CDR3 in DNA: TGTGCCAGCAGCTTAGACCCTGGGACAGCGAACACCGGGGAGCTGTTTTTT.

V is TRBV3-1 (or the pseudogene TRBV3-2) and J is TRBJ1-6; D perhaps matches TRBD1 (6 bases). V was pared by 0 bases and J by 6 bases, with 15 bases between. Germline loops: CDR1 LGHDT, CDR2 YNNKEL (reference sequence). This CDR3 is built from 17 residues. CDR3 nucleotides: TGTGCCAGCAGCCAAGATCCAGGGGCGCGATTTAATTCACCCCTCCACTTT. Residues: CASSQDPGARFNSPLHF.

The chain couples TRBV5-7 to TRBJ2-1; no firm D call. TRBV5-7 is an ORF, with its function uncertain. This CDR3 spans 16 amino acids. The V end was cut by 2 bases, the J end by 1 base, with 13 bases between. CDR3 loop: CASSFSVPNSYNEQFF. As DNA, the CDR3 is TGTGCCAGCAGCTTCTCGGTCCCAAATTCCTACAATGAGCAGTTCTTC.

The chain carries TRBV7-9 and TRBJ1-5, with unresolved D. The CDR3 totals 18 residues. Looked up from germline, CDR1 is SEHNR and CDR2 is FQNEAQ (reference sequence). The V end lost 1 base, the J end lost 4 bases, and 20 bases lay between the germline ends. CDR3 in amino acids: CASSLGARGSLRNQPQHF. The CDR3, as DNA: TGTGCCAGCAGCTTAGGGGCCCGAGGGAGTCTAAGGAATCAGCCCCAGCATTTT.

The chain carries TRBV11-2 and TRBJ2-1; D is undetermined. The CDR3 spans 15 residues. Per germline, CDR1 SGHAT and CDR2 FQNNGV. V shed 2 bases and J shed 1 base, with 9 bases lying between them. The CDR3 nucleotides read TGTGCCAGCAGCTTAAGCCCGAGTTCCTACAATGAGCAGTTCTTC. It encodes CASSLSPSSYNEQFF.

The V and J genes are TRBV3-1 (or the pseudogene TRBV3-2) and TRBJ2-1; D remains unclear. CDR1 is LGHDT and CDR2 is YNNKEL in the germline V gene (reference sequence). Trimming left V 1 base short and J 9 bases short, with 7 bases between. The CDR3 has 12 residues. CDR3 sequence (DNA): TGTGCCAGCAGCCAAGGCTCAGGTGAGCAGTTCTTC. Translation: CASSQGSGEQFF.

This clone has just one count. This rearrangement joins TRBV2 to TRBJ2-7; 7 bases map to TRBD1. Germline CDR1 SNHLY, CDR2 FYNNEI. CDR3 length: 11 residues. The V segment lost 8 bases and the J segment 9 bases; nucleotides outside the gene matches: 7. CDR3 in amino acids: CASRQGMVQYF. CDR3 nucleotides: TGTGCCAGCCGACAGGGTATGGTGCAGTACTTC. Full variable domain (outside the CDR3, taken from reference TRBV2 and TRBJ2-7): EPEVTQTPSHQVTQMGQEVILRCVPISNHLYFYWYRQILGQKVEFLVSFYNNEISEKSEIFDDQFSVERPDGSNFTLKIRSTKLEDSAMYFCASRQGMVQYFGPGTRLTVT.

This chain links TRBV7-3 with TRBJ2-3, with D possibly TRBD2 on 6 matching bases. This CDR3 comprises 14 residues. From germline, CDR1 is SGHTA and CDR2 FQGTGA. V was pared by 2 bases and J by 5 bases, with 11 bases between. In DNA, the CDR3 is TGTGCCAGCAGCTTAGGAGGGCCGGGAGATACGCAGTATTTT. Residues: CASSLGGPGDTQYF.

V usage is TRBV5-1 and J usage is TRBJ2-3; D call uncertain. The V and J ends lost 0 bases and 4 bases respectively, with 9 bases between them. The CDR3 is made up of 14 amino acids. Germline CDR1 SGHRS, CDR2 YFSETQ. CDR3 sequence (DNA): TGCGCCAGCAGCTTGGCCAGGCCATCAGATACGCAGTATTTT. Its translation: CASSLARPSDTQYF.